This entry is about one T cell receptor beta chain. The data were obtained in a study of monozygotic twins with inflammatory bowel disease. This CDR3 region has 14 residues. In germline, CDR1 is KGHDR, CDR2 SFDVKD. TCRalpha and TCRbeta cDNA went through two nested PCRs of approximately 16 and 10 cycles. TCRdb re-called the 5' RACE reads and catalogs CDR3 proteins one per entry, DNA excluded. Found here are some 210,000 distinct CDR3 sequences; the top ten clones hold around 1.5%. This clonotype was sampled from a human donor with ulcerative colitis or Crohn's disease, or a healthy co-twin of an affected twin (not recorded which). The chain uses TRBV24-1 and TRBJ1-5; the TRBD1 assignment by TCRdb is unverifiable without DNA. Sequenced: blood. The CDR3 is CAASDGDSYQPQHF.